This TCR beta chain was captured in a study of resident and recirculating memory T cells in vitiligo. Background on the study: The samples were homogenized without cell sorting before genomic DNA extraction.

Germline trimming cut 0 bases from V and 4 bases from J; bases unmatched to any gene: 8. Germline assignment: CDR1 LNHDA and CDR2 SQIVND (reference sequence). The CDR3 runs to 16 residues. Some clones are missing from TCRdb's copy, which holds only in-frame ones; the method was immunoSEQ multiplex PCR. Here the sample spans 70,000 to 95,000 clones, roughly nine tenths being singletons. Stable vitiligo meant no lesion change over the previous 6 months. No vitiligo treatment was given during the prior three months. This TCR came from a male donor with vitiligo. Input material: blood. V and J are TRBV19 and TRBJ2-7, with 8 bases matching TRBD1. This CDR3 is CASSIDWRTGSYEQYF. The DNA of the CDR3 is TGTGCCAGTAGTATAGATTGGCGGACAGGGAGTTACGAGCAGTACTTC.